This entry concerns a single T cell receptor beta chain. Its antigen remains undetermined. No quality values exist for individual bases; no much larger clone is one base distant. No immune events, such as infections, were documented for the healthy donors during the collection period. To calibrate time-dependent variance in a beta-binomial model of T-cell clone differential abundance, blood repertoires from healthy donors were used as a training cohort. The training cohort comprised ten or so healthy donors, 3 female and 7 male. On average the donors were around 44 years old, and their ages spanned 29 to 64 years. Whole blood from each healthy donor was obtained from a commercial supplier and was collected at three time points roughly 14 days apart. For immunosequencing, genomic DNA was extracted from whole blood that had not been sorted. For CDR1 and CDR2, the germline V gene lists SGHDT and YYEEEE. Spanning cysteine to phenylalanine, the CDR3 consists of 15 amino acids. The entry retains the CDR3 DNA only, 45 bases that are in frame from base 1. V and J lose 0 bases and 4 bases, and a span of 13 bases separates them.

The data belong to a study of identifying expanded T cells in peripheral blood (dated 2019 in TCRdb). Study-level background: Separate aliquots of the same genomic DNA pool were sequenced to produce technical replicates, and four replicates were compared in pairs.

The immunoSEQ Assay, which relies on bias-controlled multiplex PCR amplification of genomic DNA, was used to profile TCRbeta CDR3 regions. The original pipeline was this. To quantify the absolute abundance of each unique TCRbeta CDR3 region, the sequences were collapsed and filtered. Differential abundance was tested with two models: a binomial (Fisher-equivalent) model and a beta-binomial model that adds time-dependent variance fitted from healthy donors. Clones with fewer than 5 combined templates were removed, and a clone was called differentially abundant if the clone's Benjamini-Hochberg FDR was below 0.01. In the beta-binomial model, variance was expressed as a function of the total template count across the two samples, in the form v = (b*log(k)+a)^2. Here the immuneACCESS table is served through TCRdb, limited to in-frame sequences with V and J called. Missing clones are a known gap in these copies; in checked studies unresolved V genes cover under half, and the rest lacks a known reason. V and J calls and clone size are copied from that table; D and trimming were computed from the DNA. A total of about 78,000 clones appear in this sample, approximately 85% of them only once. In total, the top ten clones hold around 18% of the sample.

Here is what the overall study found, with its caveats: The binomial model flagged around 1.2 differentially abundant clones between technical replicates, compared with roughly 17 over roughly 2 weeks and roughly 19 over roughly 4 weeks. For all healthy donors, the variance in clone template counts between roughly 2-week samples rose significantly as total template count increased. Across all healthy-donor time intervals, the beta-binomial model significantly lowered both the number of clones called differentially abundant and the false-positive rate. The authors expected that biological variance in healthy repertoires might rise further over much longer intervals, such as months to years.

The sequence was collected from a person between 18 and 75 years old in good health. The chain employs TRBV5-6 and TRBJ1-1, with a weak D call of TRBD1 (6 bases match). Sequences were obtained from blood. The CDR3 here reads CASSLDRALGTEAFF. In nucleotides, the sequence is TGTGCCAGCAGCTTGGACAGGGCGTTAGGCACTGAAGCTTTCTTT.